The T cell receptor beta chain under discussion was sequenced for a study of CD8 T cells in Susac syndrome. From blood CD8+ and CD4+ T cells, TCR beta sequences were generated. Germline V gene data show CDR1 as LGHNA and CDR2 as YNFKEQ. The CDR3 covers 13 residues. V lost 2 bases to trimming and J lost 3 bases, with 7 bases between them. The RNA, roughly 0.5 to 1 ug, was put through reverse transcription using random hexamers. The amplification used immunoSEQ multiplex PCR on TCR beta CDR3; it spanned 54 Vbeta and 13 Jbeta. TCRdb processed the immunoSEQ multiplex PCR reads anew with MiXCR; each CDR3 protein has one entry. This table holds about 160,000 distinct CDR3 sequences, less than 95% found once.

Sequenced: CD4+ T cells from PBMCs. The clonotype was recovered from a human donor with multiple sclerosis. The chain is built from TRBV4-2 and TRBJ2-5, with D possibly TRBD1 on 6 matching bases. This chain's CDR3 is CASSQRTEETQYF. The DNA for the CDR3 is TGTGCCAGCAGCCAACGGACAGAAGAGACCCAGTACTTC.